Below are 26 T cell receptor beta chains sequenced from a single sample in a study of cytomegalovirus exposure and HLA in healthy donors. It was with 60 Vbeta and 13 Jbeta primers that the PCR ran. Only in-frame clones appear in the TCRdb table, and some are missing; sequencing was by immunoSEQ multiplex PCR. The sample lists around 170,000 clones, 81% occurring once. The sequenced material came from PBMCs. The receptors stem from a man aged 45-60 years in good health and CMV-seronegative.

This chain joins TRBV6-4 and TRBJ2-1, with D perhaps matching TRBD2 (6 bases). This CDR3 is 11 amino acids long. Per germline, CDR1 MRHNA and CDR2 SNTAGT. V was trimmed by 6 bases and J by 11 bases, leaving 11 bases between them. This CDR3 reads CASREGDKQFF. CDR3 nucleotide sequence: TGTGCCAGCAGGGAGGGAGATAAGCAGTTCTTC.

This clone was observed a handful of times. The rearrangement uses TRBV7-6 and TRBJ2-1; TRBD1 matches at 8 bases. J gave up 1 base and V 2 bases, and 1 base lay outside the gene matches. Germline assignment: CDR1 SGHVS and CDR2 FNYEAQ. The CDR3 runs to 15 residues. This chain's CDR3 is CASSLRTGSYNEQFF. CDR3 in DNA: TGTGCCAGCAGCTTAAGGACAGGGTCCTACAATGAGCAGTTCTTC.

This chain connects TRBV27 to TRBJ2-3; possibly TRBD1 for D (5 bases). V was clipped by 8 bases and J by 5 bases, with 20 bases between them. In germline, CDR1 is MNHEY, CDR2 SMNVEV (reference sequence). The CDR3 runs 15 residues. The CDR3 DNA follows: TGTGCCAGCTCCCAAAGGGGCAGGGTGGTAGATACGCAGTATTTT. It translates to CASSQRGRVVDTQYF.

About this clone: This CDR3 is also generated by other DNA sequences in the sample. The rearrangement links TRBV7-2 to TRBJ2-7; D may be TRBD1 (5 bases). CDR1 is SGHTA, CDR2 FQGNSA, per germline. V lost 5 bases, J lost 3 bases, and 17 bases lay in between. The CDR3 consists of 15 residues. The CDR3 protein is CASSVQKGQGYEQYF. The CDR3 nucleotides read TGTGCCAGCAGCGTCCAGAAGGGGCAGGGCTACGAGCAGTACTTC.

The chain uses TRBV4-3 and TRBJ2-2; no clear D gene. CDR3 length equals 14 residues. CDR1 is LGHNA and CDR2 is YSLEER in the germline V gene. V was pared by 5 bases and J by 1 base, with 8 bases between. The CDR3: CASSNSRNTGELFF. CDR3 DNA: TGCGCCAGCAGCAACTCTCGGAACACCGGGGAGCTGTTTTTT.

As for this clone: Different DNA sequences within this sample yield the same CDR3. The chain couples TRBV5-6 to TRBJ1-2; possible D gene TRBD1, 5 bases. The germline V and J ends were trimmed by 0 bases and 4 bases, with 10 bases remaining between them. Germline CDR1 SGHDT, CDR2 YYEEEE. This CDR3 region has 14 residues. CDR3 sequence reads: CASSLGQGGYGYTF. The CDR3 DNA follows: TGTGCCAGCAGCTTGGGCCAGGGAGGCTATGGCTACACCTTC.

The chain employs TRBV7-3 and TRBJ2-5; 10 bases line up with TRBD1. Unmatched junction bases numbered 7, after V lost 5 bases and J lost 4 bases. Looked up from germline, CDR1 is SGHTA and CDR2 is FQGTGA. This CDR3 is built from 15 residues. In DNA, the CDR3 is TGTGCCAGCAGCGACGGGACAGGGGAGGGAGAGACCCAGTACTTC. Translated: CASSDGTGEGETQYF.

The rearrangement joins TRBV7-2 to TRBJ2-1; 12 bases align to TRBD2. The CDR3 is 15 residues long. After removal of 5 bases from V and 6 bases from J, the junction contained 5 bases not matched to a gene. Per germline, CDR1 SGHTA and CDR2 FQGNSA. The CDR3 loop is CASSETSGGLNEQFF. DNA for the CDR3: TGTGCCAGCAGCGAGACTAGCGGGGGACTCAATGAGCAGTTCTTC.

The J gene is TRBJ1-2, the V gene TRBV7-2; D not certain. V lost 7 bases, J lost 6 bases, and 18 bases lay in between. The CDR3 runs to 14 residues. Germline lookup yields CDR1 SGHTA and CDR2 FQGNSA. CDR3 in DNA: TGTGCCAGCACCCTCTACTCCCGGAGTGATGGCTACACCTTC. It encodes CASTLYSRSDGYTF.

This chain uses TRBV25-1 with TRBJ2-5, with TRBD2 matching over 9 bases. This CDR3 is 16 amino acids long. V lost 2 bases to trimming and J lost 1 base; unmatched junction nucleotides: 5. Germline CDR1 is MGHDK and CDR2 is SYGVNS. CDR3 bases: TGTGCCAGCAGTGAACTAGCGGGGTACCGCCAAGAGACCCAGTACTTC. Amino acids: CASSELAGYRQETQYF.

The chain has TRBV18 and TRBJ2-1, with D maybe TRBD1 (6 bases). V lost 2 bases to trimming and J lost 0 bases, with 11 bases between them. The CDR3 runs to 16 residues. Per germline, CDR1 KGHSH and CDR2 LQKENI. The CDR3 spells CASSPDRPSSYNEQFF. The CDR3 nucleotides are TGTGCCAGCTCACCAGACAGGCCGAGCTCCTACAATGAGCAGTTCTTC.

The J gene is TRBJ1-4, the V gene TRBV11-2, with TRBD1 matching 8 bases. Trimming at V came to 3 bases and at J to 4 bases, leaving 4 bases not matched to a gene. This CDR3 spans 15 amino acids. Germline V gene data show CDR1 as SGHAT and CDR2 as FQNNGV. The CDR3 here is CASSFRQGYNEKLFF. The CDR3 region has the DNA TGTGCCAGCAGCTTTAGACAGGGGTATAATGAAAAACTGTTTTTT. Full variable domain (remainder filled in from reference TRBV11-2 and TRBJ1-4): EAGVAQSPRYKIIEKRQSVAFWCNPISGHATLYWYQQILGQGPKLLIQFQNNGVVDDSQLPKDRFSAERLKGVDSTLKIQPAKLEDSAVYLCASSFRQGYNEKLFFGSGTQLSVL.

This chain joins TRBV29-1 and TRBJ2-1; TRBD2 is a possible D gene (6 bases). The CDR3 is made up of 14 amino acids. Trimming took off 8 bases at V and 5 bases at J, with 19 bases between the two ends. The germline V gene has CDR1 SQVTM and CDR2 ANQGSEA. DNA for the CDR3: TGCAGCAAAACAGGCGGGACTTCTAACAATGAGCAGTTCTTC. It yields the protein CSKTGGTSNNEQFF.

This clone was detected once. V and J are TRBV6-1 and TRBJ1-1; 10 bases match TRBD1. CDR1 and CDR2 from the germline V gene are MNHNS and SASEGT. After removal of 1 base from V and 5 bases from J, the junction contained 4 bases not matched to a gene. The CDR3 has 15 amino acids. The CDR3 is CASSEGTGGGTEAFF. CDR3 DNA: TGTGCCAGCAGTGAAGGGACAGGGGGAGGGACTGAAGCTTTCTTT.

J is TRBJ1-3 and V is TRBV25-1, with 7 positions matching TRBD1. J was trimmed by 0 bases and V by 2 bases; bases with no gene match: 10. The CDR3 covers 18 residues. From germline, CDR1 is MGHDK and CDR2 SYGVNS. For the CDR3, the DNA is TGTGCCAGCAGTGAAATATCAGGGGGAAGATCCTCTGGAAACACCATATATTTT. Its protein is CASSEISGGRSSGNTIYF.

The chain couples TRBV2 to TRBJ2-4, with D uncertain. Trimming pared 6 bases from V and 9 bases from J, leaving 12 bases between. The CDR3 loop spans 12 amino acids. Germline V gives CDR1 SNHLY, CDR2 FYNNEI. Here the CDR3 DNA reads TGTGCCAGCAGGGCCCCGGGTGTCATTCAGTACTTC. Residues: CASRAPGVIQYF.

The chain combines TRBV10-1 with TRBJ2-2; 9 bases line up with TRBD1. The CDR3 covers 16 residues. Germline lookup yields CDR1 WNHNN and CDR2 SYGVQD (reference sequence). V lost 5 bases and J lost 5; bases outside the gene matches: 9. The CDR3 sequence: CASSPDRGAGTGELFF. DNA of the CDR3: TGCGCCAGCAGTCCGGACAGGGGCGCAGGTACCGGGGAGCTGTTTTTT.

The chain carries TRBV7-3 and TRBJ2-3; TRBD2 agrees at 7 bases. Germline V gives CDR1 SGHTA, CDR2 FQGTGA. The J segment lost 3 bases and the V segment lost 1 base, leaving 4 bases of the junction unmatched. This CDR3 spans 15 amino acids. CDR3 loop: CASSLRGGKTDTQYF. The DNA for the CDR3 is TGTGCCAGCAGCTTAAGGGGAGGGAAGACAGATACGCAGTATTTT.

This clone was seen a handful of times. The chain employs TRBV5-7 and TRBJ2-7; possible D gene TRBD2, 6 bases. TRBV5-7 is an ORF, and what it does is uncertain. The V end lost 0 bases, the J end lost 4 bases, and 8 bases lay between the germline ends. This CDR3 comprises 13 residues. The CDR3 is CASSLARGYEQYF. For the CDR3, the DNA is TGTGCCAGCAGCTTGGCTCGGGGGTACGAGCAGTACTTC.

The chain recombines TRBV30 with TRBJ2-1; possible D gene TRBD2, 5 bases. This CDR3 comprises 11 residues. Trimming removed 3 bases at V and 10 bases at J, with 10 bases between. The germline CDR1 and CDR2 sequences are GTSNPN and SVGIG (reference sequence). CDR3 region: CAWRGLAEQFF. CDR3 in DNA: TGTGCCTGGAGAGGCCTAGCAGAGCAGTTCTTC.

V usage is TRBV13 and J usage is TRBJ2-5, with 8 bases lining up with TRBD1. With V trimmed by 4 bases and J by 8 bases, 9 bases remained unmatched. This CDR3 is 14 amino acids long. The germline CDR1 and CDR2 sequences are PRHDT and FYEKMQ (reference sequence). DNA of the CDR3: TGTGCCAGCAGCTCTGACAGGGGAAGTAAAACCCAGTACTTC. Translating it yields CASSSDRGSKTQYF.

The chain joins TRBV7-2 to TRBJ1-4; D is ambiguous. This CDR3 contains 14 residues. V was pared by 0 bases and J by 2 bases, with 4 bases between. Germline loops: CDR1 SGHTA, CDR2 FQGNSA. For the CDR3, the DNA is TGTGCCAGCAGCTTAGCCTCGACTAATGAAAAACTGTTTTTT. Amino acid sequence: CASSLASTNEKLFF.

This sequence joins TRBV7-2 and TRBJ2-2; D not certain. CDR1 is SGHTA, CDR2 FQGNSA, per germline. The ends were cut back, 6 bases at V and 11 bases at J, with 16 bases in the middle. This CDR3 has 13 amino acids. The CDR3 protein is CASRKPPGYELFF. CDR3 DNA: TGTGCCAGCAGAAAACCCCCCGGGTACGAGCTGTTTTTT.

The chain is built from TRBV18 and TRBJ2-7, with TRBD1 as a possible D gene (5 bases). The germline gives CDR1 KGHSH, CDR2 LQKENI. The CDR3 is made up of 13 amino acids. V lost 5 bases and J 3 bases, leaving 11 bases between the germline ends. In nucleotides, the CDR3 is TGTGCCAGCTCAACATCGCAGGGCTACGAGCAGTACTTC. Translating it yields CASSTSQGYEQYF.

The chain joins TRBV7-2 to TRBJ2-3; a weak D match, TRBD1 (5 bases). Trimming removed 2 bases at V and 2 bases at J, with 17 bases between. Germline values: CDR1 SGHTA, CDR2 FQGNSA. The CDR3 consists of 17 residues. CDR3 sequence reads: CASSLSPRRVDTDTQYF. The CDR3 DNA reads as TGTGCCAGCAGCTTATCTCCCCGCAGGGTGGACACAGATACGCAGTATTTT.

The sample holds a few counts of this clone. The chain employs TRBV7-6 and TRBJ2-7; D perhaps matches TRBD1 (6 bases). From germline, CDR1 is SGHVS and CDR2 FNYEAQ. The CDR3 consists of 13 residues. V lost 2 bases, J lost 2 bases, and 7 bases lay in between. The CDR3 nucleotides are TGTGCCAGCAGCTTACAGGGGACCTACGAGCAGTACTTC. Its translation is CASSLQGTYEQYF. The full variable domain, its missing parts supplied by reference TRBV7-6 and TRBJ2-7, is GAGVSQSPRYKVTKRGQDVALRCDPISGHVSLYWYRQALGQGPEFLTYFNYEAQQDKSGLPNDRFSAERPEGSISTLTIQRTEQRDSAMYRCASSLQGTYEQYFGPGTRLTVT.